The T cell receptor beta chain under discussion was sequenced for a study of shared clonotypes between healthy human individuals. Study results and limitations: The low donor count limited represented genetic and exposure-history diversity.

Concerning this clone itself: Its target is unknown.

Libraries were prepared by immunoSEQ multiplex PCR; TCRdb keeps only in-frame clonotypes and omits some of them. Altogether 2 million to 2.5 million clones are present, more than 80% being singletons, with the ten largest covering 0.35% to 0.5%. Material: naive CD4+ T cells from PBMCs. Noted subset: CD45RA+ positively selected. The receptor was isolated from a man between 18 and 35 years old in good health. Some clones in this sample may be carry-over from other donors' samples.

CDR3 loop: CASSVAEGAYNEQFF. In DNA form, the CDR3 reads TGTGCCAGCAGCGTAGCAGAGGGGGCCTACAATGAGCAGTTCTTC. The chain joins TRBV9 to TRBJ2-1, with D possibly being TRBD1 (6 bases). The germline gives CDR1 SGDLS, CDR2 YYNGEE. V dropped 0 bases and J dropped 2 bases, with 9 bases sitting between them. The CDR3 covers 15 residues.